The clone carrying this T cell receptor beta chain showed up just a few times. Per the original methods: Reference gene primer amplification gave nucleated cell count estimates. Repertoires were generated with immunoSEQ multiplex PCR, while TCRdb's copy carries only in-frame clones and drops some. V and J calls and clone size are given by that table; D and trimming were obtained from the DNA. The data hold about 140,000 clones, with about 85% observed a single time. Trimming left V 4 bases short and J 4 bases short, with 13 bases between. Germline CDR1 and CDR2: ENHRY and SYGVKD. This CDR3 is built from 14 residues. The sample is drawn from a study of blood T cell repertoires in COVID-19. The overall study: Acute-phase and convalescent COVID-19 samples originated in the United States, Italy and Spain. Sources were T cells, B-cell-depleted T cells, or PBMCs; the material itself was cDNA or gDNA.

During active infection, Seattle patients enrolled and were then monitored through disease. This TCR derives from a human donor with COVID-19, enrolled during active disease. The donor label of this sample is uncertain. The V and J genes are TRBV10-3 and TRBJ1-1; D is perhaps TRBD1 (5 bases). The source material was peripheral blood. As DNA, the CDR3 is TGTGCCATCAGTGTGGAGCCAGGGATCACTGAAGCTTTCTTT. Translation gives CAISVEPGITEAFF.